A single sample gave rise to the 2 T cell receptor beta chains below, sequenced in a study of T-cell memory formation after mild COVID-19. TCRdb passed the 5' RACE reads through MiXCR, listing each CDR3 protein once. The sample includes 190,000 or so distinct CDR3 sequences, 25% to 35% seen only once; the top ten take roughly 10%. Sequenced input: PBMCs or a T cell subset sorted from them (not recorded which). The receptor set was obtained from an adult woman who had mild COVID-19 (a few samples of this study predate the infection). Cell type and time point are not known.

The rearrangement joins TRBV18 to TRBJ2-2; no clear D. The CDR3 sequence is 15 residues long. With 2 bases removed from V and 2 bases from J, the gap between germline ends came to 9 bases. The germline V gene has CDR1 KGHSH and CDR2 LQKENI. CDR3 nucleotides: TGTGCCAGCTCACCATCTCAGAGAAACACCGGGGAGCTGTTTTTT. This codes for CASSPSQRNTGELFF.

This clonotype has just a few counts. The V gene is TRBV2, the J gene TRBJ2-3; the match to TRBD2 covers 9 bases. The CDR3 totals 17 residues. Trimming removed 2 bases from V and 4 bases from J; junction bases left unmatched: 10. Germline V gene sequence: CDR1 SNHLY, CDR2 FYNNEI. CDR3 region: CASSERGRGGLADTQYF. Written as DNA, the CDR3 is TGTGCCAGCAGTGAACGTGGGCGGGGGGGCCTTGCAGATACGCAGTATTTT.